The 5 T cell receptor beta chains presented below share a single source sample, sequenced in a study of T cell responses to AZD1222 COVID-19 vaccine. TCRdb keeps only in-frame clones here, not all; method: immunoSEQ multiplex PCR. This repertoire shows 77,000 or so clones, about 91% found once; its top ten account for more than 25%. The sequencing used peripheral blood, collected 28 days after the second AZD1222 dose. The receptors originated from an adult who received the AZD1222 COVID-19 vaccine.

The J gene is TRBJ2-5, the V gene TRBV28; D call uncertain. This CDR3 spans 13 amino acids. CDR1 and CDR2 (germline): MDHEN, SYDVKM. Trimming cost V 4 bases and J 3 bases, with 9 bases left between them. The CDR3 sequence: CASSSVIKETQYF. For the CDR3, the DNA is TGTGCCAGCAGTTCCGTCATTAAAGAGACCCAGTACTTC.

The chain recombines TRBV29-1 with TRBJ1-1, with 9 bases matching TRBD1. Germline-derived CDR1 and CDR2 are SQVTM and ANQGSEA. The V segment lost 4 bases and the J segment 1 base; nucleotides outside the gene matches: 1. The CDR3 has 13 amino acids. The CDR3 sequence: CSVGTGENTEAFF. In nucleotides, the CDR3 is TGCAGCGTTGGGACAGGGGAGAACACTGAAGCTTTCTTT.

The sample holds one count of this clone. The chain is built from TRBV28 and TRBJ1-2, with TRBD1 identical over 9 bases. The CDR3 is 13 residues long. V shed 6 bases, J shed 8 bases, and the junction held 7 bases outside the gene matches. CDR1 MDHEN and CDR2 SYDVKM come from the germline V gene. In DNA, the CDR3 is TGTGCCAGCAGCCCGGGACAGGGCGGCGGCTACACCTTC. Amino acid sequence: CASSPGQGGGYTF.

CDR3 protein: CASTSPIAGGYYNEQFF. For the CDR3, the DNA is TGTGCCAGCACCTCCCCGATAGCGGGAGGCTACTACAATGAGCAGTTCTTC. The rearrangement joins TRBV7-8 to TRBJ2-1, with TRBD2 matching 10 bases. From germline, CDR1 is SGHVS and CDR2 FQNEAQ. V lost 7 bases, J lost 3 bases, and 12 bases stayed unmatched. The CDR3 runs to 17 residues.

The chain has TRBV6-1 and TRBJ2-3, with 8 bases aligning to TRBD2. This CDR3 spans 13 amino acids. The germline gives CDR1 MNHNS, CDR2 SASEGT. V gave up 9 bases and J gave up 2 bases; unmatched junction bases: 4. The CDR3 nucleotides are TGTGCCAGAAGTAGCGGGGCCACAGATACGCAGTATTTT. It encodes CARSSGATDTQYF.